This T cell receptor (beta chain) was identified during a study of shared clonotypes between healthy human individuals (TCRdb year 2020). With respect to the entire study: The cohort included a few men and a couple of women between 18 and 49 years of age. For each donor, CD4 naive and CD4 memory were each run on three plates, CD8 naive on two plates, and CD8 memory on one plate. The study deeply sequenced blood TCR repertoires of five healthy adults to estimate repertoire size and the extent of clonotype sharing between individuals. Different laboratories and diverse techniques were used to prepare libraries and sequence TCR repertoires, to increase sequencing depth and limit assay-specific biases. Between about 0.8 and 9 billion PBMCs per donor were obtained by leukapheresis.

Turning to this clone: The specificity of this receptor is unknown. Base qualities are not recorded, but no much larger clone differs from it by a single base.

For the CD8 naive samples, CD45RO-negative cells were positively selected for CCR7, yielding a CD45RA+CCR7+ population from which TemRA cells were excluded. Healthy HIV-negative adults with no recently reported acute infections or vaccinations were included as donors. Only Caucasian adults living in Nashville, Tennessee, USA were represented among the donors. Blood was obtained by leukapheresis, after which PBMCs were separated by Ficoll-Histopaque density gradient centrifugation and cryopreserved in liquid nitrogen vapor phase. Purity and quantity of every magnetically sorted T cell population were checked by analytical flow cytometry. From each sorted fraction, genomic DNA was isolated and quantified by UV absorbance on a Nanodrop 2000c. Using the deep immunoSEQ assay, multiplex PCR amplified TCR CDR3 regions from genomic DNA. Genomic DNA extracted from each cell subset was distributed evenly over all wells of several immunoSEQ 96-well plates, and each plate served as one replicate. For sorted subsets, about 220 ng of genomic DNA, equivalent to about 30,000 T cell genomes, went into each replicate PCR. The purified libraries were quantified using a Qubit 3.0 fluorometer, sized with a Bioanalyzer 2100, and then quantified again using the KAPA Library Quantification kit. Every immunoSEQ 96-well plate was sequenced on a dedicated single-read 150-cycle Illumina NextSeq 550 flow cell. The original pipeline was this. Because only junctional sequences without quality scores were contained in the immunoSEQ output, filtering matching that applied to full-length reads could not be performed. To assign V/J genes and CDR3, sequences were annotated against IMGT germline references using PyIR, a Python wrapper for IgBLAST v1.9. Reads were removed for weak V/J assignments (E-value above 1e-6), missing CDR3, stop codons, out-of-frame junctions, or ambiguous translated residues. V3J clonotypes were defined as sequences sharing the same inferred V gene, J gene, and CDR3 amino acid sequence. Percentage overlap between repertoires was calculated by dividing the number of shared unique clonotypes by the size of the smaller repertoire. Three approaches were used to assess repertoire richness: RTK rarefaction, the Chao1 estimator, and Recon v2.1 estimates of unobserved clonotypes. For all TCRbeta clonotypes obtained by the gDNA method from a handful of donors, generation probabilities were computed with OLGA. Imported from immuneACCESS, the table was reduced by TCRdb to in-frame sequences with V and J called. These copies leave out some clones; in studies compared against another copy, an unresolved V gene accounts for under half, and the cause of the remainder is not known. V and J calls and clone size follow that table, whereas D and trimming were derived from the DNA. The sample has 760,000 or so clones on record, about 96% of them singletons. Less than 0.25% of the sample belongs to the ten largest clones.

General findings and caveats noted by the study authors: Across a handful of donors, about 4.5% of naive CD4, around 3.5% of naive CD8, 2% to 2.5% of memory CD4, and around 0.4% of memory CD8 clonotypes were shared. Naive subsets generally had larger estimated clonotype richness than memory subsets did. Sampling was limited to blood, and TCR repertoires in tissue likely differ from TCR repertoires in blood. Incomplete sequencing was indicated by rarefaction of sorted-subset datasets, despite the large sequencing depth. Pairwise subsampling led to the expectation that sequencing depth would affect the degree of clonotype sharing among donors. Compared with non-shared clonotypes, clonotypes shared by all four sorted-subset donors had higher generation probabilities. The small number of donors limited the genetic and exposure-history diversity represented.

V loses 4 bases, J loses 6 bases, and the germline ends lie 13 bases apart. CDR3 length: 14 amino acids, cysteine to phenylalanine. The kept DNA is CDR3 alone, 42 bases in frame from the first base. CDR1 and CDR2 were assigned from the germline V gene as MDHEN and SYDVKM. Recombination linked TRBV28 to TRBJ2-1; the D gene cannot be named for sure. Sequenced sample: naive CD8+ T cells sorted from blood. The label giving this sample's cell subset or site can be read as: CD45RA+CCR7+. The clonotype was recovered from a man younger than 45 in good health. For the CDR3, the sequence is CASSWVAASNEQFF. The bases are TGTGCCAGCAGTTGGGTCGCGGCTTCCAATGAGCAGTTCTTC.